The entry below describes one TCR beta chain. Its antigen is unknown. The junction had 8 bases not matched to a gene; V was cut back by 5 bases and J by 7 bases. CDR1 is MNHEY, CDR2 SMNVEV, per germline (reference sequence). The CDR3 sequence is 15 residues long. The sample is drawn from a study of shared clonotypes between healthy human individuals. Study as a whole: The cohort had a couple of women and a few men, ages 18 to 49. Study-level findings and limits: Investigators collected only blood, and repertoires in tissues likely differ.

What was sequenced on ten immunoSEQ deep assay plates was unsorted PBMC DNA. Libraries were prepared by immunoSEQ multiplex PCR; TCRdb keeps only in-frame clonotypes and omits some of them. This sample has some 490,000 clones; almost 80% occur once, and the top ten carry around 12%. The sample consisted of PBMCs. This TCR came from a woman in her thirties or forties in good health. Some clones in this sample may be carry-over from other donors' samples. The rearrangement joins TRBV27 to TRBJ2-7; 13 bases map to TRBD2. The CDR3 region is CASSTGTSGRGEQYF. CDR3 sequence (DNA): TGTGCCAGCAGTACCGGTACTAGCGGGAGGGGAGAGCAGTACTTC.